This T cell receptor beta chain originates from a study of cytomegalovirus exposure and HLA in healthy donors. Study context: Researchers found that approximately 80% of 398 genotyped donors fell within the Caucasian-associated ancestry cluster.

The PCR had 60 Vbeta and 13 Jbeta primers. Assay used: immunoSEQ multiplex PCR; TCRdb lists only in-frame clones, some missing. This table holds approximately 130,000 clones, 60% to 80% found once. To note about this clone: Its antigen remains unidentified.

After removal of 3 bases from V and 6 bases from J, the junction contained 5 bases not matched to a gene. CDR1 and CDR2 (germline): SGHTA, FQGNSA. The CDR3 consists of 15 residues. General study results and limits: A few of the chains that were CMV-associated were confirmed in vitro to be specific for CMV antigens. Most likely, a cluster of highly shared sequence variants arose as a sequencing artifact.

The chain links TRBV7-2 to TRBJ1-6, with 7 bases lining up with TRBD1. Input material: PBMCs. The sequence was collected from a male donor in good health and CMV-seronegative. CDR3 sequence reads: CASSLAGTANSPLHF. CDR3 DNA sequence: TGTGCCAGCAGCTTGGCCGGGACAGCTAATTCACCCCTCCACTTT.